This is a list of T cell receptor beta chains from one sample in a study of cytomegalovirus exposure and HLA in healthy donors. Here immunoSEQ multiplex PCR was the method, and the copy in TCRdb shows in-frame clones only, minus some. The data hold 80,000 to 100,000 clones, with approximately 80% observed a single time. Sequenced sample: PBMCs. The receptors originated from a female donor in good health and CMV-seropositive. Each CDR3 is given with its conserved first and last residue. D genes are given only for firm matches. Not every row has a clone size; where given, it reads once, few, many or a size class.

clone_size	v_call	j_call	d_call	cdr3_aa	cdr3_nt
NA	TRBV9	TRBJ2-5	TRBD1	CASSQGTVQETQYF	TGTGCCAGCAGCCAAGGGACAGTCCAAGAGACCCAGTACTTC
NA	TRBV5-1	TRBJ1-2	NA	CASSMAGDGYTF	TGCGCCAGCAGCATGGCAGGGGATGGCTACACCTTC
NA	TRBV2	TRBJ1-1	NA	CASSIRGSNTEAFF	TGTGCCAGCAGTATCAGGGGATCGAACACTGAAGCTTTCTTT
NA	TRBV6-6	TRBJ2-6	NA	CASSYLSSGANVLTF	TGTGCCAGCAGTTACTTGTCGTCCGGGGCCAACGTCCTGACTTTC
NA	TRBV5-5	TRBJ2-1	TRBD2	CASSPTSGYNEQFF	TGTGCCAGCAGCCCTACTAGCGGATACAATGAGCAGTTCTTC
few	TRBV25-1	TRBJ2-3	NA	CASSTSPTGPGADTQYF	TGTGCCAGCAGTACCTCTCCGACAGGACCCGGGGCAGATACGCAGTATTTT
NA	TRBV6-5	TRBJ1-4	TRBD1	CASRTDRDGEKLFF	TGTGCCAGCAGAACGGACAGGGACGGAGAAAAACTGTTTTTT
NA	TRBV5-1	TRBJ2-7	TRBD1	CASSLGTGGSYEQYF	TGCGCCAGCAGCCTCGGGACAGGGGGCTCCTACGAGCAGTACTTC
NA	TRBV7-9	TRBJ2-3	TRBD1	CSSSWPGTAPGTQYF	TGTTCCAGCAGCTGGCCCGGGACAGCCCCCGGTACGCAGTATTTT
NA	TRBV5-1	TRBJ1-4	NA	CASSPVSGGNEKLFF	TGCGCCAGCAGCCCCGTATCCGGGGGTAATGAAAAACTGTTTTTT
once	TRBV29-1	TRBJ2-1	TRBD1	CSVEGLTGKIYNEQFF	TGCAGCGTTGAAGGACTGACAGGGAAAATCTACAATGAGCAGTTCTTC
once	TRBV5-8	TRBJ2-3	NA	CASSLYFGTDTQYF	TGTGCCAGCAGCTTATACTTCGGGACAGATACGCAGTATTTT
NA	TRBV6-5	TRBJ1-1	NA	CASSYQGAVNTEAFF	TGTGCCAGCAGTTACCAAGGGGCGGTGAACACTGAAGCTTTCTTT
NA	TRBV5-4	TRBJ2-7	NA	CASSSTAGKPYEQYF	TGTGCCAGCAGCTCGACCGCAGGGAAACCCTACGAGCAGTACTTC
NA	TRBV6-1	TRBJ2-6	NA	CASSEASPGANVLTF	TGTGCCAGCAGTGAAGCGTCTCCTGGGGCCAACGTCCTGACTTTC
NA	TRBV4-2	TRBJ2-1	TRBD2	CASSQVKREYNEQFF	TGTGCCAGCAGCCAAGTAAAGCGGGAGTACAATGAGCAGTTCTTC
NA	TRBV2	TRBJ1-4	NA	CASRAINEKLFF	TGTGCCAGCAGAGCCATTAATGAAAAACTGTTTTTT